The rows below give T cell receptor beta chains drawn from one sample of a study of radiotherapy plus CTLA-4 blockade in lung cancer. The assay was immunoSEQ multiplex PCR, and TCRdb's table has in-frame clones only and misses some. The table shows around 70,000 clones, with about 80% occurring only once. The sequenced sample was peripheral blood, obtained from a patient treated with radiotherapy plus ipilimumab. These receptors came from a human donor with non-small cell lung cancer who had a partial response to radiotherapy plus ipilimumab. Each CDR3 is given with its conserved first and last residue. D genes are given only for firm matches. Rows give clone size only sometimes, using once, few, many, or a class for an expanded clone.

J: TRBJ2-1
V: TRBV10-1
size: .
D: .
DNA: TGCGCCAGCTCGGAGGTAGGAGCCTCCTACAATGAGCAGTTCTTC
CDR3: CASSEVGASYNEQFF

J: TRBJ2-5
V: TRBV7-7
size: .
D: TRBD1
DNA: TGTGCCAGCAGCCAAAACACAGGGGTTCGGGAGACCCAGTACTTC
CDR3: CASSQNTGVRETQYF

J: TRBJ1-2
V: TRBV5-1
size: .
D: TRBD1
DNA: TGCGCCAGCAGCTTGGGGGGACAGGGGCCTTATGGCTACACCTTC
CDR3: CASSLGGQGPYGYTF

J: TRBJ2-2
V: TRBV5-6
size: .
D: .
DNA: TGTGCCAGCAGCTTGGGACAGGCCTCGAACACCGGGGAGCTGTTTTTT
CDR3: CASSLGQASNTGELFF

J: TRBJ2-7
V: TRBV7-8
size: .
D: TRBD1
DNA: TGTGCCAGCAGCTTAGGCCGAGGACAGGGGGCGACCCTTGTGGAGCAGTACTTC
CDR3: CASSLGRGQGATLVEQYF

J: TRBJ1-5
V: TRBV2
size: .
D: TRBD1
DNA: TGTGCCAGCAGCGACAGGGTTAGCAATCAGCCCCAGCATTTT
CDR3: CASSDRVSNQPQHF

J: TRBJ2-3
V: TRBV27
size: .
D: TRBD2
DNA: TGTGCCAGCAGTTTGAGGCTAGCGGGGGGAGATACGCAGTATTTT
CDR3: CASSLRLAGGDTQYF

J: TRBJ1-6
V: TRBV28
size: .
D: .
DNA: TGTGCCACTCATGTGGGGAGGGATTCACCCCTCCACTTT
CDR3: CATHVGRDSPLHF

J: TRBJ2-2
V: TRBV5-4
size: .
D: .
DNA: TGTGCCAGCAGCTTGGACAGGGCGGACACCGGGGAGCTGTTTTTT
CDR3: CASSLDRADTGELFF

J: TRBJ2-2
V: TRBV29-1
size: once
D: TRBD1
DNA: TGCAGCGTTTCAGGACAGGGGAGGACCGGGGAGCTGTTTTTT
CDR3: CSVSGQGRTGELFF

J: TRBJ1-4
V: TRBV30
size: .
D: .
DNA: TGTGCCTGGACGAGCAGGGCCGATGAAAAACTGTTTTTT
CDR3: CAWTSRADEKLFF

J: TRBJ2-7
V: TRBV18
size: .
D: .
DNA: TGTGCCAGCTCACCGGACAGACGGTCTCTCTACGAGCAGTACTTC
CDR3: CASSPDRRSLYEQYF

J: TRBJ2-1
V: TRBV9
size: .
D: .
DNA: TGTGCCAGCAGCCCCGGGATCGGTAGCTCCTACAATGAGCAGTTCTTC
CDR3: CASSPGIGSSYNEQFF

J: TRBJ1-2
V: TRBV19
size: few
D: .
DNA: TGTGCCAGTAGTATAGGGGCCGGCAACTATGGCTACACCTTC
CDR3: CASSIGAGNYGYTF

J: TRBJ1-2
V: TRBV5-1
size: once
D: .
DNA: TGCGCCAGCAGCTTGGAGACGGAGAGTTATGGCTACACCTTC
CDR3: CASSLETESYGYTF

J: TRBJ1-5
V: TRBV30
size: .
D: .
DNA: TGTGCCTGGAGTCGCGGCGGGGTAAGCAATCAGCCCCAGCATTTT
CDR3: CAWSRGGVSNQPQHF

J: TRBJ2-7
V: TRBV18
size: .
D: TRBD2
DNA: TGTGCCAGCTCACGGGAATCGTCCGGGACTAGAGGGTCCGAGCAGTACTTC
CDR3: CASSRESSGTRGSEQYF

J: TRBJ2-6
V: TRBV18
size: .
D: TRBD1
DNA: TGTGCCAGCTCACACGCCGGGACAGGGGCTGGGGCCAACGTCCTGACTTTC
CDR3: CASSHAGTGAGANVLTF

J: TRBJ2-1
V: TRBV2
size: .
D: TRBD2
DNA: TGTGCCAGCAAGGCCTCGGGACTAGCGGTTAATGAGCAGTTCTTC
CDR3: CASKASGLAVNEQFF

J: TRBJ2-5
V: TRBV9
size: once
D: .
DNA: TGTGCCAGCAGCCCCACCTTACTTGGAGCGGGGACCCAGTACTTC
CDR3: CASSPTLLGAGTQYF

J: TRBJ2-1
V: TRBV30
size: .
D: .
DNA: TGTGCCTGGAGAGCGAACAGGCCCCAGGGGAATGAGCAGTTCTTC
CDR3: CAWRANRPQGNEQFF

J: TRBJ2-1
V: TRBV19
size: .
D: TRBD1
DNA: TGTGCCAGTACCCCAGACAGGGGGAACAATGAGCAGTTCTTC
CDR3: CASTPDRGNNEQFF

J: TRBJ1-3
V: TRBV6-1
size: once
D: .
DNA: TGTGCCAGCAGTGAACGAGTAAGTTCGGCTGGAAACACCATATATTTT
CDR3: CASSERVSSAGNTIYF

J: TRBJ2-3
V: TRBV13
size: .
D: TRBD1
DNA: TGTGCCAGCAGCTACCGGGACAGATTCACAGATACGCAGTATTTT
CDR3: CASSYRDRFTDTQYF

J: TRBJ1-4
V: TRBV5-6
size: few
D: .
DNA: TGTGCCAGCAGCTCCACCCCGGCGGGGAATGAAAAACTGTTTTTT
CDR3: CASSSTPAGNEKLFF

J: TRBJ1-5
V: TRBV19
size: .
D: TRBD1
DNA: TGTGCCAGTAGGCCACAGGGGGTAAGCAATCAGCCCCAGCATTTT
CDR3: CASRPQGVSNQPQHF

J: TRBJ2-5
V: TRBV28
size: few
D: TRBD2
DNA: TGTGCCAGCAGCGTAGCGGGAGGGGGTAAAGAGACCCAGTACTTC
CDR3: CASSVAGGGKETQYF

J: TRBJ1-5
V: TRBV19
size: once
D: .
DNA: TGTGCCAGTACCCCCGGCGGAGAGGTGCAGCCCCAGCATTTT
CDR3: CASTPGGEVQPQHF

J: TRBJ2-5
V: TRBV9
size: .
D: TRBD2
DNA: TGTGCCAGCAGCCCGAGACTAGCGGGAGGGCGACAAGAGACCCAGTACTTC
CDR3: CASSPRLAGGRQETQYF

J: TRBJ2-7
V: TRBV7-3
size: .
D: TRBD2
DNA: TGTGCCAGCAGCTCCATAGCGGGAGCGGGGAACGAGCAGTACTTC
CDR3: CASSSIAGAGNEQYF

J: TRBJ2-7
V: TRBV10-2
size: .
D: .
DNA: TGCGCCAGCAGTGAGTCGGAGGGCTTCTCCTACGAGCAGTACTTC
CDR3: CASSESEGFSYEQYF

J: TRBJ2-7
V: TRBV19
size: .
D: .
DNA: TGTGCCAGTAGTCCTAGATTCAGCTTCTCCTACGAGCAGTACTTC
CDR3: CASSPRFSFSYEQYF

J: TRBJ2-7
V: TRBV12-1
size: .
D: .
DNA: TGTGCCAGCAGCTCTGCTAGCAGCAACGAGCAGTACTTC
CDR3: CASSSASSNEQYF

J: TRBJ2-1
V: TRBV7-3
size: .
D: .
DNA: TGTGCCAGCAGTCCCGGAGGTGAGCAGTTCTTC
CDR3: CASSPGGEQFF

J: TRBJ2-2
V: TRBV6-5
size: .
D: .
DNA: TGTGCCAGCAGTTACTCCGGACAGGGAGGGACCGGGGAGCTGTTTTTT
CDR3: CASSYSGQGGTGELFF

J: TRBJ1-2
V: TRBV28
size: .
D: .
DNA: TGTGCCAGCAGTGTTACAGGGTATGGCTACACCTTC
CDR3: CASSVTGYGYTF

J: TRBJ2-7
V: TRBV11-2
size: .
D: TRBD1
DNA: TGTGCCAGCAGCTCCGACAGGGCCTACGAGCAGTACTTC
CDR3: CASSSDRAYEQYF

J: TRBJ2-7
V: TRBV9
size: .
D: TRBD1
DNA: TGTGCCAGCAGCCCCGAAGGATTAAGGGGGCTATACGAGCAGTACTTC
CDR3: CASSPEGLRGLYEQYF

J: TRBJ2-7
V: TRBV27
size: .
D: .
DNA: TGTGCCAGCAGTTTAGTCCCCCTGCCGGCCTACGAGCAGTACTTC
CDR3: CASSLVPLPAYEQYF

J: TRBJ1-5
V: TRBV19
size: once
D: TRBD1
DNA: TGTGCCAGTACCCTGGGACAGGGGTTCGGTCAGCCCCAGCATTTT
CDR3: CASTLGQGFGQPQHF

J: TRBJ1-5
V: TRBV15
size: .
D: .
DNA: TGTGCCACCAGCTTAGGGGTCCCATATCAGCCCCAGCATTTT
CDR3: CATSLGVPYQPQHF

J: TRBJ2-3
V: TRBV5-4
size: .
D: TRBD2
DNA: TGTGCCAGCGGGATCCGGGAGGGAGGGAGAGATACGCAGTATTTT
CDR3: CASGIREGGRDTQYF

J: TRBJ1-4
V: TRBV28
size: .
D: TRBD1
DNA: TGTGCCAGCACCGACCCGGGACAGACTAATGAAAAACTGTTTTTT
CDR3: CASTDPGQTNEKLFF

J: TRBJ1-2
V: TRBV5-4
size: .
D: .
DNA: TGTGCCAGCAGCACACGACAGAGTTTCAACTATGGCTACACCTTC
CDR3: CASSTRQSFNYGYTF

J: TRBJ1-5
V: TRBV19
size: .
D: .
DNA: TGTGCCAGTAGTATTGGGGGGGGCGGTCAGCCCCAGCATTTT
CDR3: CASSIGGGGQPQHF

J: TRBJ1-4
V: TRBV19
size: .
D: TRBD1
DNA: TGTGCCAGTAGCCGGAATACAGGGGGCACTAATGAAAAACTGTTTTTT
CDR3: CASSRNTGGTNEKLFF

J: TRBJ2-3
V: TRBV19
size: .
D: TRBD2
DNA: TGTGCCAGTAGTACCCGCCGCCTACTAGCGGGGGCGACAGATACGCAGTATTTT
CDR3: CASSTRRLLAGATDTQYF

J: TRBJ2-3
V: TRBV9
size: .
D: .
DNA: TGTGCCAGCAGCACGGATGTGGGCCGGGATACGCAGTATTTT
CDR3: CASSTDVGRDTQYF

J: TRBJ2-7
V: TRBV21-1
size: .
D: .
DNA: TGTGCCAGCAGCAAAGACCGCGGCTACGAGCAGTACTTC
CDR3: CASSKDRGYEQYF

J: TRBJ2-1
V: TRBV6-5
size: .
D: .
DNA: TGTGCCAGCAGTTACTCCGGAGTGGGCTCCTACAATGAGCAGTTCTTC
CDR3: CASSYSGVGSYNEQFF

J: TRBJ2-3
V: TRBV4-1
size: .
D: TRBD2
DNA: TGCGCCAGCAGCCAGGGCGGGGGGCGGGCCTACCCTAGCACAGATACGCAGTATTTT
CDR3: CASSQGGGRAYPSTDTQYF